Below are 20 T cell receptor beta chains sequenced from a single sample in a study of molecular identifiers for immune sequencing clone quantification. Using its own MiXCR run on the PCR reads, TCRdb lists one record per CDR3 protein. The sample includes some 88,000 distinct CDR3 sequences, around 23% of them seen just once. Specimen: naive CD8+ T cells from blood, with Jurkat cell RNA spiked in. Subset: FACS-sorted CD8+CD4-CCR7+CD45RA+ naive T cells. These receptors came from a human donor in good health. Some libraries in this study had Jurkat cell RNA spiked in.

This clonotype turned up a few times. A much larger clone sits a single nucleotide away, making a read error possible. This chain uses TRBV29-1 with TRBJ1-1; 9 bases align to TRBD1. CDR3 length: 11 amino acids. CDR1 SQVTM and CDR2 ANQGSEA come from the germline V gene. CDR3 bases: TGCAGCGGTACAGGGGGCACTGGAGCTTTCTTT. It is translated as CSGTGGTGAFF.

This chain joins TRBV9 and TRBJ2-6, with D uncertain. Germline loops: CDR1 SGDLS, CDR2 YYNGEE. CDR3 size: 16 residues. The V and J ends lost 3 bases and 1 base respectively, with 11 bases between them. CDR3 bases: TGTGCCAGCAGCGCCGAGTGGGTATCTGGGGCCAACGTCCTGACTTTC. It yields the protein CASSAEWVSGANVLTF.

This clonotype was found a few times. This sequence joins TRBV5-1 and TRBJ1-4, with 11 bases aligning to TRBD1. Trimming removed 2 bases from V and 8 bases from J; junction bases left unmatched: 11. Per the germline V gene, CDR1 is SGHRS and CDR2 is YFSETQ. This CDR3 region has 17 residues. CDR3 in amino acids: CASSFSSGQGVDEKLFF. The CDR3 DNA follows: TGCGCCAGCAGCTTTTCCTCGGGACAGGGGGTTGACGAAAAACTGTTTTTT.

With regard to this clonotype: One junction end disagrees with the germline gene, perhaps due to a read error. CDR3 sequence reads: CVSSLATGPYEQYF. The CDR3 DNA sequence: TGTGTCAGCAGCTTAGCCACGGGACCCTACGAGCAGTACTTC. The gene calls are TRBV7-9 and TRBJ2-7; D may match TRBD1 or TRBD2 (5 bases each). Germline V gene data show CDR1 as SEHNR and CDR2 as FQNEAQ (reference sequence). This CDR3 has 14 residues. Variable domain in full (rest from reference TRBV7-9 and TRBJ2-7): DTGVSQNPRHKITKRGQNVTFRCDPISEHNRLYWYRQTLGQGPEFLTYFQNEAQLEKSRLLSDRFSAERPKGSFSTLEIQRTEQGDSAMYLCVSSLATGPYEQYFGPGTRLTVT.

This clonotype was detected a few times. The chain couples TRBV5-6 to TRBJ2-7; D possibly corresponds to TRBD2 (6 bases). The V and J ends lost 2 bases and 1 base respectively, with 10 bases between them. This CDR3 region has 14 residues. CDR1 is SGHDT, CDR2 YYEEEE, per germline. CDR3 in DNA: TGTGCCAGCAGCTTCCAGGGACTTTCCTACGAGCAGTACTTC. Translated: CASSFQGLSYEQYF.

The sample holds many counts of this clonotype. This sequence joins TRBV5-1 and TRBJ2-3; D is perhaps TRBD1 (5 bases). The CDR3 is 16 residues long. V gave up 5 bases and J gave up 3 bases, with 19 bases separating them. Germline lookup yields CDR1 SGHRS and CDR2 YFSETQ. The DNA of the CDR3 is TGCGCCAGCAGTCCCGACAGATCCACAGCTACAGATACGCAGTATTTT. It specifies CASSPDRSTATDTQYF.

About this clonotype: With a much larger clone just one base away, this may be a read error. The chain combines TRBV29-1 with TRBJ2-3; D possibly corresponds to TRBD1 (6 bases). The J call may not be correct, given that the DNA end is closer to TRBJ1-5. This CDR3 is built from 16 residues. CDR1 and CDR2 (germline): SQVTM, ANQGSEA. CDR3 sequence: CSVEDRAGASWDTQHF. CDR3 coding DNA: TGCAGCGTTGAAGATCGAGCGGGGGCAAGCTGGGATACGCAGCATTTT.

There are many counts of this clonotype. The rearrangement links TRBV7-2 to TRBJ1-5, with 8 bases matching TRBD1. The V and J ends lost 5 bases and 4 bases, in that order; junction bases with no gene match: 10. This CDR3 is built from 16 residues. Germline V gene lookup returns CDR1 SGHTA and CDR2 FQGNSA. DNA of the CDR3: TGTGCCAGCAGCCCAGGACAGGGAGGATTTAATCAGCCCCAGCATTTT. Translation: CASSPGQGGFNQPQHF. Full variable domain (rest looked up from reference TRBV7-2 and TRBJ1-5): GAGVSQSPSNKVTEKGKDVELRCDPISGHTALYWYRQSLGQGLEFLIYFQGNSAPDKSGLPSDRFSAERTGGSVSTLTIQRTQQEDSAVYLCASSPGQGGFNQPQHFGDGTRLSIL.

In this sample, this clonotype turned up a few times. The chain carries TRBV27 and TRBJ2-3, with D possibly matching TRBD2 (5 bases). Germline V gives CDR1 MNHEY, CDR2 SMNVEV (reference sequence). The CDR3 covers 17 residues. Trimming stripped 8 bases from V and 4 bases from J, with 25 bases between. CDR3 region: CASYSPPYSGSADTQYF. DNA of the CDR3: TGTGCCAGCTACAGTCCCCCCTACTCTGGGAGTGCAGATACGCAGTATTTT.

V gene TRBV21-1 combines with J gene TRBJ2-7; the table assigns TRBD1, which was not confirmed against the DNA. TRBV21-1 is shown as a pseudogene. The CDR3 is 17 amino acids. As DNA, the CDR3 is TGTGCCAGCAGCAAGATGCTCACCGGGACAGGGGGCGACGAGCAGTACTTC. Translation: CASSKMLTGTGGDEQYF.

The chain links TRBV7-9 to TRBJ2-7; D gene uncertain. Germline loops: CDR1 SEHNR, CDR2 FQNEAQ (reference sequence). The CDR3 is 14 residues long. The V and J ends lost 1 base and 2 bases respectively, with 9 bases between them. The CDR3 coding sequence is TGTGCCAGCAGCTTAGTAAATACTCCCTACGAGCAGTACTTC. The encoded protein is CASSLVNTPYEQYF.

This clonotype was seen repeatedly, ten times or more. J is TRBJ1-2 and V is TRBV29-1; 7 bases agree with TRBD1. The CDR3 loop spans 12 amino acids. Looked up from germline, CDR1 is SQVTM and CDR2 is ANQGSEA. J lost 4 bases, V lost 7 bases, and 6 bases had no gene match. CDR3 nucleotides: TGCAGCGCAGACAGGGAAACCTATGGCTACACCTTC. It translates to CSADRETYGYTF.

This clonotype was recorded many times. This rearrangement joins TRBV20-1 to TRBJ2-7, with a tentative D call TRBD1 (6 bases). Trimming pared 0 bases from V and 2 bases from J, leaving 11 bases between. CDR3 length equals 14 residues. CDR1 and CDR2 from the germline V gene are DFQATT and SNEGSKA (reference sequence). CDR3 sequence reads: CSARDQDSPYEQYF. The CDR3 coding sequence is TGCAGTGCTAGAGATCAGGACAGCCCCTACGAGCAGTACTTC.

This clonotype was seen only a few times. The V call is TRBV5-6, the J call TRBJ2-3; 7 nucleotides agree with TRBD2. This CDR3 has 14 residues. V was pared by 7 bases and J by 1 base, with 6 bases of the junction left unmatched. Germline-derived CDR1 and CDR2 are SGHDT and YYEEEE. The CDR3 bases are TGTGCCAGCGGACTAGGACGTGGCACAGATACGCAGTATTTT. Encoded protein: CASGLGRGTDTQYF.

This clonotype was counted at least ten times. The rearrangement joins TRBV28 to TRBJ2-5, with no clear D. Germline CDR1 and CDR2: MDHEN and SYDVKM. CDR3 length: 13 residues. The V end lost 5 bases, the J end lost 5 bases, and 12 bases lay between the germline ends. In DNA form, the CDR3 reads TGTGCCAGCAGTCCCCGTTATCCTGAGACCCAGTACTTC. It translates to CASSPRYPETQYF. The full variable domain, in which reference TRBV28 and TRBJ2-5 provide the parts outside the CDR3, is DVKVTQSSRYLVKRTGEKVFLECVQDMDHENMFWYRQDPGLGLRLIYFSYDVKMKEKGDIPEGYSVSREKKERFSLILESASTNQTSMYLCASSPRYPETQYFGPGTRLLVL.

The rearrangement uses TRBV20-1 and TRBJ1-2, with TRBD1 identical over 8 bases. V was pared by 1 base and J by 7 bases, with 8 bases of the junction left unmatched. CDR3 length: 14 residues. CDR1 and CDR2 from the germline V gene are DFQATT and SNEGSKA (reference sequence). Here the CDR3 reads CSARGQGILCGYTF. CDR3 bases: TGCAGTGCTAGAGGACAGGGGATATTGTGTGGCTACACCTTC.

This clonotype was detected ten times or more. The gene calls are TRBV4-1 and TRBJ1-2, with 12 bases aligning to TRBD1. Germline trimming cut 4 bases from V and 4 bases from J; bases unmatched to any gene: 10. Germline loops: CDR1 MGHRA, CDR2 YSYEKL. The CDR3 covers 17 residues. CDR3 in DNA: TGCGCCAGCAGCCCCGCCGGGACAGGGGGCGCGGGCTATGGCTACACCTTC. Translation gives CASSPAGTGGAGYGYTF.

This clonotype was picked up many times. The chain recombines TRBV6-2 or TRBV6-3 with TRBJ2-3; TRBD1 matches 8 bases. In germline, CDR1 is MNHEY, CDR2 SVGEGT. The V segment lost 4 bases and the J segment 5 bases; nucleotides outside the gene matches: 8. CDR3 length: 15 amino acids. The CDR3 DNA reads TGTGCCAGCAGTTTGCGGGACAGGTTCATAGATACGCAGTATTTT. Its translation is CASSLRDRFIDTQYF.

The chain combines TRBV27 with TRBJ1-1; D gene ambiguous. The ends were cut back, 3 bases at V and 5 bases at J, with 10 bases in the middle. Germline values: CDR1 MNHEY, CDR2 SMNVEV (reference sequence). The CDR3 contains 13 residues. The CDR3 nucleotides are TGTGCCAGCAGTTTGAGCGGGATTACTGAAGCTTTCTTT. This sequence encodes CASSLSGITEAFF.

This clonotype has a count of ten or more. V is TRBV20-1 and J is TRBJ1-1; 7 bases fit TRBD1. V dropped 6 bases and J dropped 3; count of bases not matched to a gene: 13. From germline, CDR1 is DFQATT and CDR2 SNEGSKA (reference sequence). This CDR3 has 15 residues. The CDR3 DNA sequence: TGCAGTGCAAATAAGGGGGCCCCGACTGACACTGAAGCTTTCTTT. Its protein product is CSANKGAPTDTEAFF.